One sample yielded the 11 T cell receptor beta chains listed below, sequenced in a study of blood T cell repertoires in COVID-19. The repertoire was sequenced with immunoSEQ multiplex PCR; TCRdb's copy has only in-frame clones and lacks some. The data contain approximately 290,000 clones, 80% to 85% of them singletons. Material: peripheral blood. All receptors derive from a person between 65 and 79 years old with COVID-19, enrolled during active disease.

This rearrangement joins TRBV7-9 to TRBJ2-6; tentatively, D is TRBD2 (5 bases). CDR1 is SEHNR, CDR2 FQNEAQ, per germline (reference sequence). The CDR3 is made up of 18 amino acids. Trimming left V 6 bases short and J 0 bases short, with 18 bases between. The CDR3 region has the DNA TGTGCCAGCAGATTACCGATCGGACGGGGCTCTGGGGCCAACGTCCTGACTTTC. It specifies CASRLPIGRGSGANVLTF.

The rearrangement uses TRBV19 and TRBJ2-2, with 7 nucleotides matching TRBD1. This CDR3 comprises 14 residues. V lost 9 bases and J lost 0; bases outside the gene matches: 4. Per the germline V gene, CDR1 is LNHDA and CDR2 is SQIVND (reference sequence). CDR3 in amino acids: CASNQGANTGELFF. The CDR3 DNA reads TGTGCCAGCAACCAGGGGGCGAACACCGGGGAGCTGTTTTTT. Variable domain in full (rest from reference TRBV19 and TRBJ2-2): DGGITQSPKYLFRKEGQNVTLSCEQNLNHDAMYWYRQDPGQGLRLIYYSQIVNDFQKGDIAEGYSVSREKKESFPLTVTSAQKNPTAFYLCASNQGANTGELFFGEGSRLTVL.

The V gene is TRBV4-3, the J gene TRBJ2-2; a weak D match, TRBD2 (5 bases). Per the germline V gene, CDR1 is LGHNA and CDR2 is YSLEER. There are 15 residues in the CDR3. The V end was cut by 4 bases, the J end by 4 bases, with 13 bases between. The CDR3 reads CASSPAGGITGELFF. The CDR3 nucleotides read TGCGCCAGCAGCCCGGCCGGAGGTATCACCGGGGAGCTGTTTTTT.

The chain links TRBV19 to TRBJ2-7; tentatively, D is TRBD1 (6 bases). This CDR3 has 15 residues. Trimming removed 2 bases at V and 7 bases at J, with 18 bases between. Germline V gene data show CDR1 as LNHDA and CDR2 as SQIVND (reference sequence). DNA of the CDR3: TGTGCCAGTAGTATACGTGGTGGGGCAGGGGCGGAGCAGTACTTC. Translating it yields CASSIRGGAGAEQYF.

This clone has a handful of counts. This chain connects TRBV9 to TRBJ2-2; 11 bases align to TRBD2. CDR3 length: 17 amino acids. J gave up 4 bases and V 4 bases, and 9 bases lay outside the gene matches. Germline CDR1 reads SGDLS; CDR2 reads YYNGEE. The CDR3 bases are TGTGCCAGCAGCCCCCGTAGCGGGAGGGCTCGCACCGGGGAGCTGTTTTTT. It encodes CASSPRSGRARTGELFF.

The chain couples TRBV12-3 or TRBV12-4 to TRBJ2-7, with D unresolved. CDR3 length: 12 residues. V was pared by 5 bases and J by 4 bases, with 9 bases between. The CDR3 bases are TGTGCCAGCAGTCCCTTATTTTACGAGCAGTACTTC. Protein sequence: CASSPLFYEQYF.

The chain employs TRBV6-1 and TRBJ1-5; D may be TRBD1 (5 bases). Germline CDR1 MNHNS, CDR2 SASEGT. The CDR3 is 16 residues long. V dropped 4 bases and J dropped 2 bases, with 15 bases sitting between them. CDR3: CASSGRTPLGNQPQHF. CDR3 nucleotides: TGTGCCAGCAGTGGCCGGACACCCTTGGGCAATCAGCCCCAGCATTTT.

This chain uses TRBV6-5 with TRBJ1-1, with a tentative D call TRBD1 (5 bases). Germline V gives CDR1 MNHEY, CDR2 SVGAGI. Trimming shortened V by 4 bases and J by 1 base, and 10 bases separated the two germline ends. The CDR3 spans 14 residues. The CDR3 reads CASSSHDRNTEAFF. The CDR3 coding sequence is TGTGCCAGCAGTTCGCACGACAGGAACACTGAAGCTTTCTTT.

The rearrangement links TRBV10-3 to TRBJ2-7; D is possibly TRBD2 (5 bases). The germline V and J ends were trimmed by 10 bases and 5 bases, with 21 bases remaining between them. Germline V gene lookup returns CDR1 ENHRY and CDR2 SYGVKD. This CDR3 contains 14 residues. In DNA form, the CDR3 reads TGTGCCACCGGGAACATGGGAGCAGAGGACGAGCAGTACTTC. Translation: CATGNMGAEDEQYF.

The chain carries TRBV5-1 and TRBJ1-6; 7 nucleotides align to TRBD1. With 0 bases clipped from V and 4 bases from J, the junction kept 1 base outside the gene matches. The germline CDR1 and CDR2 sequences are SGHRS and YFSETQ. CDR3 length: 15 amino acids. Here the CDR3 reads CASSLEGAYNSPLHF. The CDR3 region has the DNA TGCGCCAGCAGCTTGGAGGGGGCGTATAATTCACCCCTCCACTTT.

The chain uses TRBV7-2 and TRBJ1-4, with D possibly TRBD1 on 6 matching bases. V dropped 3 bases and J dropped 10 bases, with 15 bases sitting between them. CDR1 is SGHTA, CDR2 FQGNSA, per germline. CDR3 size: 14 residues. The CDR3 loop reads CASSLTGREVKLFF. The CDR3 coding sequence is TGTGCCAGCAGCTTGACAGGCCGCGAGGTAAAACTGTTTTTT. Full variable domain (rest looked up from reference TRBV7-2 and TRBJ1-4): GAGVSQSPSNKVTEKGKDVELRCDPISGHTALYWYRQSLGQGLEFLIYFQGNSAPDKSGLPSDRFSAERTGGSVSTLTIQRTQQEDSAVYLCASSLTGREVKLFFGSGTQLSVL.